This T cell receptor beta chain stems from a study of OX40 agonist ivuxolimab in advanced cancers. Study details: The treatment was a fully human IgG2 OX40 agonist, ivuxolimab. Intravenous ivuxolimab at 0.01 to 10 mg/kg was given to patients every 2 weeks. General study findings and limits: CD8+ T cells averaged more expanded clones than CD4+.

This CDR3 comprises 14 residues. CDR1 is SGHDT, CDR2 YYEEEE, per germline. V was cut by 2 bases and J by 0 bases, with 8 bases left in between. Method: immunoSEQ multiplex PCR; TCRdb's copy keeps in-frame clones and lacks some. The data show tens of thousands of clones, roughly 85% seen once. In the case of this clone: Its antigen remains unknown.

V gene TRBV5-6 combines with J gene TRBJ1-2; D unclear. Sample: CD4+ or CD8+ T cells sorted from blood, taken in a trial of the OX40 agonist ivuxolimab. The source of this sequence is an adult with an advanced solid tumor such as melanoma, head and neck, liver or kidney cancer. The CDR3 sequence: CASSFGQSNYGYTF. CDR3 sequence (DNA): TGTGCCAGCAGCTTCGGCCAGTCTAACTATGGCTACACCTTC.